This T cell receptor beta chain was recovered during a study of T cell changes during pregnancy in multiple sclerosis. The repertoire was sequenced with immunoSEQ multiplex PCR; TCRdb's copy has only in-frame clones and lacks some. This sample has approximately 60,000 clones, with about 90% found just once. Germline lookup yields CDR1 SGHTA and CDR2 FQGNSA. This CDR3 comprises 13 residues. The V end lost 3 bases, the J end lost 3 bases, and 8 bases lay between the germline ends. Specimen: peripheral blood, collected in the second trimester of pregnancy. The gene calls are TRBV7-2 and TRBJ1-2; D call uncertain. This receptor was taken from a female donor in good health, enrolled as a control in a pregnancy study. The DNA for the CDR3 is TGTGCCAGCAGCTTCGGGTTGGACTATGGCTACACCTTC. Residues: CASSFGLDYGYTF. The entire variable domain, with the rest obtained from reference TRBV7-2 and TRBJ1-2, is as follows: GAGVSQSPSNKVTEKGKDVELRCDPISGHTALYWYRQSLGQGLEFLIYFQGNSAPDKSGLPSDRFSAERTGGSVSTLTIQRTQQEDSAVYLCASSFGLDYGYTFGSGTRLTVV.